These 29 T cell receptor beta chains were all obtained from the same sample, sequenced in a study of T cell responses to AZD1222 COVID-19 vaccine. Measured with immunoSEQ multiplex PCR; TCRdb has only the in-frame clones, and not every one. The sample lists 150,000 to 200,000 clones, roughly 92% occurring once. The sequencing here drew on peripheral blood, taken 28 days after the second AZD1222 dose. The receptors shown here come from an adult who received the AZD1222 COVID-19 vaccine.

The chain is built from TRBV5-1 and TRBJ2-3; 12 bases agree with TRBD2. CDR3 length: 16 residues. V lost 5 bases to trimming and J lost 5 bases; unmatched junction nucleotides: 9. Germline CDR1 is SGHRS and CDR2 is YFSETQ. CDR3: CASRLAGGGIQDTQYF. The CDR3 coding sequence is TGCGCCAGCAGGCTAGCGGGAGGGGGGATTCAAGATACGCAGTATTTT.

Remarks on this clone: The same CDR3 can be traced to other DNA sequences in this sample. The chain has TRBV12-3 or TRBV12-4 and TRBJ2-7; no clear D gene. The CDR3 is 11 residues long. The V end was cut by 6 bases, the J end by 1 base, with 4 bases between. For the CDR3, the DNA is TGTGCCAGCAGCCCTTCCTACGAGCAGTACTTC. Protein product: CASSPSYEQYF.

V usage is TRBV4-3 and J usage is TRBJ1-1; perhaps TRBD1 as D (6 bases). This CDR3 comprises 14 residues. The ends were cut back, 6 bases at V and 6 bases at J, with 17 bases in the middle. Germline loops: CDR1 LGHNA, CDR2 YSLEER. CDR3 amino acids: CASSVQGGVAEAFF. CDR3 coding DNA: TGCGCCAGCAGTGTACAGGGAGGAGTTGCTGAAGCTTTCTTT.

The chain has TRBV11-2 and TRBJ2-7, with 7 nucleotides matching TRBD1. CDR1 is SGHAT and CDR2 is FQNNGV in the germline V gene. V was clipped by 6 bases and J by 7 bases; unmatched bases: 9. The CDR3 consists of 13 residues. The CDR3 is CASSSQGMGEQYF. The DNA for the CDR3 is TGTGCCAGCAGTTCACAGGGGATGGGGGAGCAGTACTTC.

The V call is TRBV4-3, the J call TRBJ2-7; 7 nucleotides agree with TRBD1. The length of the CDR3 is 17 residues. Trimming removed 0 bases from V and 2 bases from J; junction bases left unmatched: 10. Germline values: CDR1 LGHNA, CDR2 YSLEER. In nucleotides, the CDR3 is TGCGCCAGCAGCCAAGATTCCACCGGGACAGCGACCTACGAGCAGTACTTC. Encoded protein: CASSQDSTGTATYEQYF.

V and J are TRBV6-2 or TRBV6-3 and TRBJ2-2; D unresolved. The germline gives CDR1 MNHEY, CDR2 SVGEGT. The CDR3 is 15 residues long. V lost 0 bases and J 1 base, leaving 6 bases between the germline ends. The CDR3 loop is CASSYSARNTGELFF. The CDR3, as DNA: TGTGCCAGCAGTTACTCAGCCAGGAACACCGGGGAGCTGTTTTTT.

The chain uses TRBV28 and TRBJ1-2; no reliable D call. This CDR3 region has 13 residues. The V gene's germline CDR1 is MDHEN and CDR2 SYDVKM. The V end was cut by 3 bases, the J end by 0 bases, with 5 bases between. The DNA of the CDR3 is TGTGCCAGCAGTTTTGGAGCTAACTATGGCTACACCTTC. It translates to CASSFGANYGYTF.

The V gene is TRBV30, the J gene TRBJ2-7; no clear D gene. The CDR3 spans 12 residues. In germline, CDR1 is GTSNPN, CDR2 SVGIG (reference sequence). Between the trimmed V and J ends, which lost 2 bases and 3 bases, there was a span of 8 bases. The CDR3 coding sequence is TGTGCCTGGAGTCGCCCCAACTACGAGCAGTACTTC. Amino acid sequence: CAWSRPNYEQYF. Based on the CDR3 plus reference TRBV30 and TRBJ2-7, the full variable domain is SQTIHQWPATLVQPVGSPLSLECTVEGTSNPNLYWYRQAAGRGLQLLFYSVGIGQISSEVPQNLSASRPQDRQFILSSKKLLLSDSGFYLCAWSRPNYEQYFGPGTRLTVT.

The gene calls are TRBV6-4 and TRBJ2-2; the match to TRBD2 covers 7 bases. CDR1 MRHNA and CDR2 SNTAGT come from the germline V gene. With V trimmed by 0 bases and J by 1 base, 2 bases remained unmatched. The CDR3 consists of 16 residues. The CDR3 region has the DNA TGTGCCAGCAGTGACTCGGGCGGGAGGAACACCGGGGAGCTGTTTTTT. Its translation is CASSDSGGRNTGELFF.

The CDR3, as DNA: TGTGCCAGCAGTCCTCGGCCTGCCCACCAAGAGACCCAGTACTTC. Translated: CASSPRPAHQETQYF. This rearrangement joins TRBV7-9 to TRBJ2-5; D remains ambiguous. Germline V gene lookup returns CDR1 SEHNR and CDR2 FQNEAQ (reference sequence). The CDR3 totals 15 residues. The V end lost 6 bases, the J end lost 0 bases, and 14 bases lay between the germline ends.

The CDR3 coding sequence is TGTGCCAGCAGTTCCTCGGGCTACGAGCAGTACTTC. Its protein is CASSSSGYEQYF. The rearrangement links TRBV7-6 to TRBJ2-7; D gene ambiguous. Trimming took 6 bases from V and 3 from J, leaving 9 bases between them. CDR1 and CDR2 (germline): SGHVS, FNYEAQ. This CDR3 spans 12 amino acids.

The chain recombines TRBV4-2 with TRBJ2-3, with D possibly TRBD2 on 6 matching bases. Germline V gene sequence: CDR1 LGHNA, CDR2 YNFKEQ. V was cut by 11 bases and J by 0 bases, with 12 bases left in between. The CDR3 spans 13 residues. In nucleotides, the CDR3 is TGTGCCGAAAGGCGGGGCAGCACAGATACGCAGTATTTT. This codes for CAERRGSTDTQYF.

The J gene is TRBJ2-3, the V gene TRBV5-1; 14 positions match TRBD2. CDR3 size: 18 residues. CDR1 is SGHRS and CDR2 is YFSETQ in the germline V gene. With V trimmed by 1 base and J by 2 bases, 6 bases remained unmatched. This CDR3 is CASSLYRTSGGTTDTQYF. CDR3 coding DNA: TGCGCCAGCAGCTTGTACCGGACTAGCGGGGGGACCACAGATACGCAGTATTTT.

J is TRBJ2-7 and V is TRBV27; TRBD1 matches at 7 bases. Germline values: CDR1 MNHEY, CDR2 SMNVEV (reference sequence). The V and J ends lost 2 bases and 3 bases, in that order; junction bases with no gene match: 4. CDR3 length equals 14 residues. In DNA form, the CDR3 reads TGTGCCAGCAGTTTAGGGACAGTAGGCTACGAGCAGTACTTC. It is translated as CASSLGTVGYEQYF.

The chain employs TRBV14 and TRBJ1-1, with TRBD1 identical over 10 bases. From germline, CDR1 is SGHDN and CDR2 FVKESK. The CDR3 totals 15 residues. J lost 0 bases, V lost 4 bases, and 2 bases had no gene match. The CDR3 coding sequence is TGTGCCAGCAGCCCGGGACAGGGGATGAACACTGAAGCTTTCTTT. It yields the protein CASSPGQGMNTEAFF.

The rearrangement joins TRBV30 to TRBJ1-1; possibly TRBD1 for D (5 bases). The CDR3 spans 13 residues. Germline V gene lookup returns CDR1 GTSNPN and CDR2 SVGIG (reference sequence). Between the trimmed V and J ends, which lost 2 bases and 0 bases, there was a span of 7 bases. The CDR3 DNA sequence: TGTGCCTGGAGTCGGGACGTGAACACTGAAGCTTTCTTT. Translated, it gives CAWSRDVNTEAFF.

The rearrangement links TRBV14 to TRBJ1-6, with D unresolved. The germline CDR1 and CDR2 sequences are SGHDN and FVKESK. The CDR3 totals 14 residues. V lost 4 bases and J lost 6, with 10 bases in between. Here the CDR3 reads CASSPQIGNSPLHF. CDR3 nucleotide sequence: TGTGCCAGCAGCCCCCAGATTGGTAATTCACCCCTCCACTTT.

The chain uses TRBV3-1 (or the pseudogene TRBV3-2) and TRBJ1-2; possible D gene TRBD1, 6 bases. Looked up from germline, CDR1 is LGHDT and CDR2 is YNNKEL (reference sequence). This CDR3 is 14 amino acids long. V lost 4 bases and J lost 5, with 14 bases in between. The CDR3 DNA reads TGTGCCAGCAGCCCCGGACAGTCTCTTTATGGCTACACCTTC. It codes for CASSPGQSLYGYTF.

The chain joins TRBV11-2 to TRBJ1-5; no definite D call. The germline V gene encodes CDR1 SGHAT and CDR2 FQNNGV. This CDR3 region has 13 residues. Trimming stripped 0 bases from V and 8 bases from J, with 8 bases between. The CDR3 protein is CASSLDRKKPQHF. Here the CDR3 DNA reads TGTGCCAGCAGCTTAGATCGAAAAAAGCCCCAGCATTTT.

This clone has a single count. This chain links TRBV18 with TRBJ2-1, with D possibly being TRBD2 (5 bases). This CDR3 contains 17 residues. V lost 5 bases and J 0 bases, leaving 17 bases between the germline ends. Germline CDR1 is KGHSH and CDR2 is LQKENI. The CDR3 bases are TGTGCCAGCTCAACCTTCTCTACAACTAGCTCCTACAATGAGCAGTTCTTC. Protein sequence: CASSTFSTTSSYNEQFF.

The DNA for the CDR3 is TGCGCCAGCAGCCAAGGAGGGGGGTTCTACGAGCAGTACTTC. Translating it yields CASSQGGGFYEQYF. The chain employs TRBV4-3 and TRBJ2-7; D is tentatively TRBD1 or TRBD2 (6 bases each). Germline V gene lookup returns CDR1 LGHNA and CDR2 YSLEER. The ends were cut back, 1 base at V and 3 bases at J, with 10 bases in the middle. This CDR3 contains 14 residues.

The chain links TRBV2 to TRBJ1-5, with D perhaps TRBD1 (5 bases). CDR1 is SNHLY and CDR2 is FYNNEI in the germline V gene. This CDR3 is built from 15 residues. V shed 3 bases and J shed 4 bases, with 13 bases lying between them. CDR3 nucleotide sequence: TGTGCCAGCAGTGAGGAGGGGTTAGGTAATCAGCCCCAGCATTTT. Residues: CASSEEGLGNQPQHF.

The sample holds one count of this clone. The rearrangement joins TRBV5-1 to TRBJ1-5, with D possibly TRBD1 on 6 matching bases. V was trimmed by 2 bases and J by 3 bases, leaving 12 bases between them. Germline loops: CDR1 SGHRS, CDR2 YFSETQ. The CDR3 covers 15 residues. Here the CDR3 DNA reads TGCGCCAGCAGCTTTTCAGGGGCCTACAATCAGCCCCAGCATTTT. This sequence encodes CASSFSGAYNQPQHF.

J is TRBJ2-3 and V is TRBV18, with 7 bases aligning to TRBD1. The CDR3 length is 16 residues. Trimming removed 3 bases from V and 1 base from J; junction bases left unmatched: 7. CDR1 is KGHSH and CDR2 is LQKENI in the germline V gene. The CDR3 loop is CASSPRQGVRTDTQYF. The CDR3 bases are TGTGCCAGCTCACCGAGGCAGGGGGTTCGCACAGATACGCAGTATTTT.

This clone was observed once. The chain combines TRBV29-1 with TRBJ2-7, with TRBD2 matching over 8 bases. The CDR3 is 12 residues long. Germline trimming cut 7 bases from V and 5 bases from J; bases unmatched to any gene: 7. Per germline, CDR1 SQVTM and CDR2 ANQGSEA. CDR3 sequence: CSAVGLAHEQYF. The CDR3 nucleotides read TGCAGCGCCGTCGGACTAGCACACGAGCAGTACTTC.

The J gene is TRBJ1-5, the V gene TRBV2; D is undetermined. The CDR3 totals 14 residues. Deletions cut 6 bases from V and 6 bases from J, with 15 bases between. Germline values: CDR1 SNHLY, CDR2 FYNNEI. CDR3: CASRPDEGGQPQHF. Here the CDR3 DNA reads TGTGCCAGCAGACCCGACGAGGGCGGTCAGCCCCAGCATTTT.

This chain joins TRBV2 and TRBJ1-4; the D gene is possibly TRBD1 (5 bases). V was pared by 2 bases and J by 8 bases, with 15 bases between. The germline V gene has CDR1 SNHLY and CDR2 FYNNEI. The CDR3 covers 15 residues. The CDR3 sequence: CASSEMGREEEKLFF. CDR3 DNA sequence: TGTGCCAGCAGTGAAATGGGCAGGGAGGAAGAAAAACTGTTTTTT.

J is TRBJ2-2 and V is TRBV11-2; D possibly corresponds to TRBD1 (5 bases). Germline V gives CDR1 SGHAT, CDR2 FQNNGV. V lost 5 bases and J 6 bases, leaving 25 bases between the germline ends. The CDR3 is made up of 18 amino acids. The CDR3 spells CASSPPPPGLVLPGELFF. The CDR3 DNA reads as TGTGCCAGCAGCCCGCCCCCCCCAGGGCTAGTTCTTCCCGGGGAGCTGTTTTTT.

This sequence joins TRBV12-3 or TRBV12-4 and TRBJ2-2, with D possibly called TRBD1 or TRBD2 (5 bases each). The CDR3 runs to 12 residues. V lost 4 bases and J lost 6, with 6 bases in between. The CDR3 protein is CASSWGSGELFF. CDR3 DNA sequence: TGTGCCAGCAGTTGGGGGTCCGGGGAGCTGTTTTTT.